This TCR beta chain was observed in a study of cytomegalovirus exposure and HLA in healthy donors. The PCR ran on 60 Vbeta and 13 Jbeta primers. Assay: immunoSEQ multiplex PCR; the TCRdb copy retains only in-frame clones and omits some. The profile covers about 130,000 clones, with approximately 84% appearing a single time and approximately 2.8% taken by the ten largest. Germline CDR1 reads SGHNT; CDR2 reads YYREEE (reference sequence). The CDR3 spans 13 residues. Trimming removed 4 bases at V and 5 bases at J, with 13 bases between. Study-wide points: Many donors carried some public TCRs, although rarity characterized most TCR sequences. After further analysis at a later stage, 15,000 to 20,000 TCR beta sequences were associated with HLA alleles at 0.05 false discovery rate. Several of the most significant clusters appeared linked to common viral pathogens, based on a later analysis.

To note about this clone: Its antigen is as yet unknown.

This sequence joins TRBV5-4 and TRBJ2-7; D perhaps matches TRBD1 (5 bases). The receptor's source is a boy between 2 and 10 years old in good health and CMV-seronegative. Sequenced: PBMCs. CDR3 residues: CASSLRDMNEQYF. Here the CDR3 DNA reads TGTGCCAGCAGCCTCAGGGATATGAACGAGCAGTACTTC. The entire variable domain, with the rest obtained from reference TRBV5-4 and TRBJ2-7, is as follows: ETGVTQSPTHLIKTRGQQVTLRCSSQSGHNTVSWYQQALGQGPQFIFQYYREEENGRGNFPPRFSGLQFPNYSSELNVNALELDDSALYLCASSLRDMNEQYFGPGTRLTVT.